These 18 T cell receptor beta chains originate from one sample sequenced in a study of cytomegalovirus exposure and HLA in healthy donors. It was with 60 Vbeta and 13 Jbeta primers that the PCR ran. Clones were sequenced by immunoSEQ multiplex PCR, and TCRdb holds only the in-frame ones, with some missing. This sample has some 140,000 clones; approximately 80% occur once, and the top ten carry 5.5% to 6.5%. The sample taken for sequencing was PBMCs. These receptors originate from a woman in her thirties or forties in good health and CMV-seropositive.

The rearrangement uses TRBV2 and TRBJ2-1; perhaps TRBD2 as D (6 bases). Germline V gene lookup returns CDR1 SNHLY and CDR2 FYNNEI. The CDR3 has 13 residues. Trimming left V 11 bases short and J 0 bases short, with 11 bases between. The CDR3 DNA is TGTGCCGGAAGGAGGGACTCCTACAATGAGCAGTTCTTC. It specifies CAGRRDSYNEQFF.

The V gene is TRBV15, the J gene TRBJ2-1, with a tentative D call TRBD2 (6 bases). Germline V gene sequence: CDR1 LNHNV, CDR2 YYDKDF (reference sequence). The CDR3 has 16 residues. V lost 6 bases and J lost 2, with 17 bases in between. The DNA of the CDR3 is TGTGCCACCAGAGACCGTTTAGCGGAAGCCTACAATGAGCAGTTCTTC. Translated: CATRDRLAEAYNEQFF.

This clone was observed a few times. The chain links TRBV15 to TRBJ2-3; 9 positions agree with TRBD2. This CDR3 contains 16 residues. Trimming cost V 1 base and J 4 bases; bases outside gene matches: 6. Per the germline V gene, CDR1 is LNHNV and CDR2 is YYDKDF (reference sequence). The CDR3 DNA follows: TGTGCCACCAGCAGAGTCTCTAGCGGGGCGTCAGATACGCAGTATTTT. As protein: CATSRVSSGASDTQYF.

This chain uses TRBV9 with TRBJ2-1, with 8 bases lining up with TRBD2. The CDR3 contains 16 residues. Trimming removed 1 base from V and 8 bases from J; junction bases left unmatched: 11. CDR1 and CDR2 (germline): SGDLS, YYNGEE. The CDR3 sequence is CASSVRGVAGPDEQFF. In DNA, the CDR3 is TGTGCCAGCAGCGTAAGGGGGGTAGCGGGACCGGATGAGCAGTTCTTC.

This chain joins TRBV30 and TRBJ1-1; 9 nucleotides match TRBD1. Germline V gives CDR1 GTSNPN, CDR2 SVGIG (reference sequence). J was trimmed by 5 bases and V by 5 bases; bases with no gene match: 12. This CDR3 comprises 15 residues. CDR3 in amino acids: CAWGRDRASRTEAFF. The CDR3 DNA sequence: TGTGCCTGGGGGAGGGACAGGGCATCACGGACTGAAGCTTTCTTT.

The genes are TRBV5-5 and TRBJ2-5; 8 nucleotides match TRBD2. V was clipped by 0 bases and J by 5 bases; unmatched bases: 6. This CDR3 spans 15 amino acids. Looked up from germline, CDR1 is SGHKS and CDR2 is YYEKEE (reference sequence). CDR3 region: CASSLGSGNIETQYF. The CDR3 nucleotides are TGTGCCAGCAGCTTGGGTAGCGGGAATATCGAGACCCAGTACTTC.

This chain uses TRBV5-1 with TRBJ2-3, with TRBD2 matching 8 bases. CDR3 length: 15 amino acids. Trimming took 5 bases from V and 0 from J; bases not matched to a gene: 5. Germline loops: CDR1 SGHRS, CDR2 YFSETQ. This chain's CDR3 is CASRTGGVSTDTQYF. The DNA of the CDR3 is TGCGCCAGCAGAACCGGGGGGGTCAGCACAGATACGCAGTATTTT. Full variable domain (outside the CDR3, taken from reference TRBV5-1 and TRBJ2-3): KAGVTQTPRYLIKTRGQQVTLSCSPISGHRSVSWYQQTPGQGLQFLFEYFSETQRNKGNFPGRFSGRQFSNSRSEMNVSTLELGDSALYLCASRTGGVSTDTQYFGPGTRLTVL.

The genes are TRBV5-8 and TRBJ1-2; 7 bases match TRBD1. This CDR3 contains 16 residues. Germline CDR1 is SGHTS and CDR2 is YDEGEE. V lost 0 bases to trimming and J lost 3 bases; unmatched junction nucleotides: 8. This CDR3 reads CASSLGWDRGDYGYTF. The CDR3 coding sequence is TGTGCCAGCAGCTTGGGCTGGGACAGAGGAGACTATGGCTACACCTTC.

The chain is built from TRBV6-1 and TRBJ1-1; D may be TRBD1 (5 bases). Trimming pared 7 bases from V and 5 bases from J, leaving 8 bases between. The CDR3 runs to 11 residues. Germline V gene sequence: CDR1 MNHNS, CDR2 SASEGT. CDR3 sequence reads: CASKRGTEAFF. In DNA form, the CDR3 reads TGTGCCAGCAAACGGGGGACTGAAGCTTTCTTT.

V usage is TRBV9 and J usage is TRBJ2-3, with 10 bases fitting TRBD2. Germline CDR1 and CDR2: SGDLS and YYNGEE. J was trimmed by 0 bases and V by 0 bases; bases with no gene match: 10. The CDR3 is made up of 19 amino acids. CDR3 DNA: TGTGCCAGCAGCGTAGAAGCTAGCGGGAGTGGGATTAGCACAGATACGCAGTATTTT. It codes for CASSVEASGSGISTDTQYF. The entire variable domain, with the rest obtained from reference TRBV9 and TRBJ2-3, is as follows: DSGVTQTPKHLITATGQRVTLRCSPRSGDLSVYWYQQSLDQGLQFLIQYYNGEERAKGNILERFSAQQFPDLHSELNLSSLELGDSALYFCASSVEASGSGISTDTQYFGPGTRLTVL.

The chain recombines TRBV5-1 with TRBJ2-7, with 10 bases aligning to TRBD2. The CDR3 loop spans 14 amino acids. The junction had 3 bases not matched to a gene; V was cut back by 4 bases and J by 2 bases. CDR1 is SGHRS and CDR2 is YFSETQ in the germline V gene. This CDR3 is CASSAAGGAYEQYF. As DNA, the CDR3 is TGCGCCAGCAGCGCAGCGGGAGGGGCCTACGAGCAGTACTTC.

This clone appeared once. The chain combines TRBV7-3 with TRBJ2-7; 7 bases agree with TRBD1. CDR3 length equals 12 residues. Germline trimming cut 11 bases from V and 2 bases from J; bases unmatched to any gene: 6. Per germline, CDR1 SGHTA and CDR2 FQGTGA. The CDR3 nucleotides read TGTGCCCGACAGGGATGGGCCTACGAGCAGTACTTC. Translated: CARQGWAYEQYF.

V gene TRBV9 combines with J gene TRBJ1-2; 7 positions match TRBD1. Per the germline V gene, CDR1 is SGDLS and CDR2 is YYNGEE. V lost 1 base and J lost 7; bases outside the gene matches: 10. This CDR3 comprises 15 residues. CDR3 sequence: CASSVTGDSIFGYTF. As DNA, the CDR3 is TGTGCCAGCAGCGTAACTGGGGACAGCATTTTTGGCTACACCTTC.

The chain combines TRBV10-3 with TRBJ2-1; D ambiguous. The CDR3 totals 15 residues. V lost 4 bases and J 2 bases, leaving 12 bases between the germline ends. Per germline, CDR1 ENHRY and CDR2 SYGVKD. CDR3 nucleotides: TGTGCCATCAGTGGCTGGGCAGATACCTACAATGAGCAGTTCTTC. Translating it yields CAISGWADTYNEQFF.

The chain combines TRBV7-2 with TRBJ2-2; 7 bases agree with TRBD1. Trimming took 10 bases from V and 3 from J; bases not matched to a gene: 8. The CDR3 consists of 14 residues. Germline V gives CDR1 SGHTA, CDR2 FQGNSA. In nucleotides, the CDR3 is TGTGCCACTCAAGGACAGGCGCACACCGGGGAGCTGTTTTTT. Translated, it gives CATQGQAHTGELFF.

For the CDR3, the DNA is TGTGCCAGCAGCTTAATCGACAGGACAGACTATGGCTACACCTTC. The encoded protein is CASSLIDRTDYGYTF. V gene TRBV11-3 combines with J gene TRBJ1-2; D possibly corresponds to TRBD1 (6 bases). Germline CDR1 SGHNT, CDR2 YENEEA. V lost 2 bases and J lost 3, with 13 bases in between. CDR3 length equals 15 residues.

This clone has a single count. The chain recombines TRBV5-5 with TRBJ2-5, with D maybe TRBD1 (5 bases). Trimming pared 4 bases from V and 2 bases from J, leaving 15 bases between. The CDR3 contains 15 residues. In germline, CDR1 is SGHKS, CDR2 YYEKEE (reference sequence). The CDR3 DNA reads TGTGCCAGCAGCGTACAGATCCCAGGGCAAGAGACCCAGTACTTC. Translation: CASSVQIPGQETQYF.

The gene calls are TRBV30 and TRBJ2-3; D might be TRBD1 (5 bases). Germline CDR1 GTSNPN, CDR2 SVGIG (reference sequence). V lost 0 bases and J lost 0, with 10 bases in between. The CDR3 consists of 15 residues. The DNA of the CDR3 is TGTGCCTGGAGTGTAAAGGGGTTTAGCACAGATACGCAGTATTTT. Translated, it gives CAWSVKGFSTDTQYF.